This entry lists 15 T cell receptor beta chains sequenced from one sample in a study of T-cell memory formation after mild COVID-19. TCRdb fed the 5' RACE reads into MiXCR, producing one record per CDR3 protein. The profile shows under 450,000 distinct CDR3 sequences, roughly an eighth of them singletons. Sample: PBMCs or a T cell subset sorted from them (not recorded which). These receptors originate from a man aged 18 to 30 who had mild COVID-19 (a few samples of this study predate the infection). Cell type and time point are not known.

This clonotype was counted between two and nine times. The chain has TRBV3-1 and TRBJ1-2; TRBD1 is a possible D gene (5 bases). The CDR3 is made up of 13 amino acids. The V end lost 1 base, the J end lost 5 bases, and 8 bases lay between the germline ends. CDR1 is LGHDT and CDR2 is YNNKEL in the germline V gene (reference sequence). The chain's CDR3 is CASSQARGYGYTF. The CDR3 DNA reads TGTGCCAGCAGCCAAGCTCGGGGGTATGGCTACACCTTC. Variable domain in full (rest from reference TRBV3-1 and TRBJ1-2): DTAVSQTPKYLVTQMGNDKSIKCEQNLGHDTMYWYKQDSKKFLKIMFSYNNKELIINETVPNRFSPKSPDKAHLNLHINSLELGDSAVYFCASSQARGYGYTFGSGTRLTVV.

V usage is TRBV20-1 and J usage is TRBJ2-7; 8 bases are a match to TRBD1. This CDR3 contains 13 residues. V lost 5 bases, J lost 5 bases, and 8 bases stayed unmatched. The germline gives CDR1 DFQATT, CDR2 SNEGSKA (reference sequence). CDR3 residues: CSAPRTGIDEQYF. DNA for the CDR3: TGCAGTGCTCCGAGGACAGGGATTGACGAGCAGTACTTC.

This sequence joins TRBV19 and TRBJ2-2; 11 positions agree with TRBD1. The V segment lost 7 bases and the J segment 7 bases; nucleotides outside the gene matches: 8. Germline V lookup: CDR1 LNHDA, CDR2 SQIVND (reference sequence). This CDR3 spans 15 amino acids. CDR3 nucleotide sequence: TGTGCCAGTACCCCGGACAGGGGGCTTATCGGGGAGCTGTTTTTT. Encoded protein: CASTPDRGLIGELFF.

V gene TRBV7-2 combines with J gene TRBJ2-1; D ambiguous. The CDR3 totals 13 residues. The V and J ends lost 2 bases and 9 bases respectively, with 11 bases between them. Germline CDR1 is SGHTA and CDR2 is FQGNSA. CDR3 loop: CASSLINTGEQFF. CDR3 DNA sequence: TGTGCCAGCAGCTTAATTAATACGGGTGAGCAGTTCTTC.

This clonotype was seen a few times. The V call is TRBV3-1, the J call TRBJ2-5; D is undetermined. Between the trimmed V and J ends, which lost 3 bases and 9 bases, there was a span of 17 bases. This CDR3 comprises 14 residues. Germline V CDR1 and CDR2: LGHDT, YNNKEL (reference sequence). CDR3 nucleotide sequence: TGTGCCAGCAGCCATCTCTCTGGGCAATTGGCCCAGTACTTC. Amino acid sequence: CASSHLSGQLAQYF.

This clonotype was seen many times. This rearrangement joins TRBV6-6 to TRBJ2-7; D call uncertain. V shed 0 bases and J shed 4 bases, with 10 bases lying between them. The CDR3 consists of 14 residues. Germline-derived CDR1 and CDR2 are MNHNY and SVGAGI (reference sequence). The CDR3 sequence is CASSYSGSSYEQYF. The CDR3 nucleotides read TGTGCCAGCAGTTACTCGGGTAGCTCGTACGAGCAGTACTTC.

The chain combines TRBV6-2 or TRBV6-3 with TRBJ2-7, with D possibly matching TRBD2 (5 bases). V lost 3 bases and J 6 bases, leaving 12 bases between the germline ends. Germline V gene data show CDR1 as MNHEY and CDR2 as SVGEGT. The CDR3 is 13 amino acids. The CDR3 spells CASSYGGVAEQYV. The DNA of the CDR3 is TGTGCCAGCAGTTATGGAGGAGTCGCCGAGCAGTACGTC.

This clonotype has ten or more counts. V and J are TRBV4-3 and TRBJ1-1, with 7 bases matching TRBD1. After removal of 0 bases from V and 8 bases from J, the junction contained 12 bases not matched to a gene. CDR3 size: 16 residues. CDR1 is LGHNA and CDR2 is YSLEER in the germline V gene. The DNA for the CDR3 is TGCGCCAGCAGCCAAGACCTTACAGGGGCTGAGATGGAAGCTTTCTTT. Protein product: CASSQDLTGAEMEAFF.

V and J are TRBV6-5 and TRBJ2-3, with 8 bases fitting TRBD2. CDR3 length: 16 residues. Germline trimming cut 4 bases from V and 2 bases from J; bases unmatched to any gene: 8. CDR1 is MNHEY and CDR2 is SVGAGI in the germline V gene. This CDR3 reads CASSSLLAAPTDTQYF. CDR3 nucleotides: TGTGCCAGCAGTTCATTACTAGCGGCCCCCACAGATACGCAGTATTTT.

This clonotype showed up many times. The chain is built from TRBV4-1 and TRBJ2-5; D is unclear. The ends were cut back, 1 base at V and 5 bases at J, with 14 bases in the middle. Germline V lookup: CDR1 MGHRA, CDR2 YSYEKL. The CDR3 has 15 residues. This CDR3 is CASSQVFGLGETQYF. The CDR3 DNA sequence: TGCGCCAGCAGCCAAGTATTCGGGCTAGGGGAGACCCAGTACTTC.

The gene calls are TRBV7-2 and TRBJ1-3; D is perhaps TRBD1 (5 bases). The CDR3 has 15 residues. The V gene lost 2 bases and the J gene lost 3 bases, with 11 bases spanning the gap. In germline, CDR1 is SGHTA, CDR2 FQGNSA. The CDR3 loop reads CASSLSGRDGNTIYF. CDR3 DNA sequence: TGTGCCAGCAGCTTATCCGGCAGGGATGGAAACACCATATATTTT. Combining the CDR3 with reference TRBV7-2 and TRBJ1-3 gives the whole variable domain GAGVSQSPSNKVTEKGKDVELRCDPISGHTALYWYRQSLGQGLEFLIYFQGNSAPDKSGLPSDRFSAERTGGSVSTLTIQRTQQEDSAVYLCASSLSGRDGNTIYFGEGSWLTVV.

The chain carries TRBV9 and TRBJ2-3; 7 nucleotides agree with TRBD2. Germline-derived CDR1 and CDR2 are SGDLS and YYNGEE. The V segment lost 0 bases and the J segment 2 bases; nucleotides outside the gene matches: 3. The length of the CDR3 is 15 residues. The chain's CDR3 is CASSVGGGDTDTQYF. In nucleotides, the CDR3 is TGTGCCAGCAGCGTAGGTGGGGGGGACACAGATACGCAGTATTTT. Looking up the rest from reference TRBV9 and TRBJ2-3 gives the full variable domain: DSGVTQTPKHLITATGQRVTLRCSPRSGDLSVYWYQQSLDQGLQFLIQYYNGEERAKGNILERFSAQQFPDLHSELNLSSLELGDSALYFCASSVGGGDTDTQYFGPGTRLTVL.

This clonotype was seen a few times. J is TRBJ2-2 and V is TRBV9; D ambiguous. CDR1 is SGDLS, CDR2 YYNGEE, per germline. Trimming took 0 bases from V and 7 from J, leaving 13 bases between them. This CDR3 spans 15 amino acids. Written as DNA, the CDR3 is TGTGCCAGCAGCGTAGGCGGCTCGGTGAGCGGGGAGCTGTTTTTT. Amino acid sequence: CASSVGGSVSGELFF.

This clonotype was observed a few times. The rearrangement uses TRBV6-2 or TRBV6-3 and TRBJ2-2, with TRBD2 matching over 10 bases. The CDR3 length is 15 residues. V lost 5 bases to trimming and J lost 6 bases; unmatched junction nucleotides: 6. CDR1 is MNHEY, CDR2 SVGEGT, per germline. Written as DNA, the CDR3 is TGTGCCAGCAGTCATTCTAGCGGGGGAGCCGGGGAGCTGTTTTTT. As protein: CASSHSSGGAGELFF.

This clonotype was found many times. V usage is TRBV27 and J usage is TRBJ2-2, with D perhaps matching TRBD1 (7 bases). The germline gives CDR1 MNHEY, CDR2 SMNVEV (reference sequence). This CDR3 comprises 16 residues. Between the trimmed V and J ends, which lost 3 bases and 6 bases, there was a span of 17 bases. The CDR3 DNA follows: TGTGCCAGCAGTTTTTTTCAGGGGGGCATCCCCGGGGAGCTGTTTTTT. As protein: CASSFFQGGIPGELFF.